The rows below give T cell receptor beta chains drawn from one sample of a study of post-analysis software for immune sequencing data. TCRdb reprocessed the PCR reads via MiXCR and lists one record per CDR3 protein. The data hold around 710,000 distinct CDR3 sequences, with more than 45% observed a single time. Input material: blood. These receptor sequences come from a girl aged 10-17 years with multiple sclerosis. Each CDR3 is given with its conserved first and last residue. Fields, in order: D gene, J gene, V gene, clone size, CDR3 DNA, CDR3 protein. The D gene is left open where the match is weak. Some rows mark clone size as missing; the rest say once, few, many or name a class of expanded clone.

d_gene: .; j_gene: TRBJ2-7; v_gene: TRBV5-6; abundance: .; CDR3nt: TGTGCCAGCAGAAAGTCAGGGGGAGGTAGTCGCGAGCAGTACTTC; CDR3aa: CASRKSGGGSREQYF
d_gene: .; j_gene: TRBJ2-3; v_gene: TRBV27; abundance: .; CDR3nt: TGTGCCAGCAGTTTATCAAGGCCGCGGGCGTCTAGCACAGATACGCAGTATTTT; CDR3aa: CASSLSRPRASSTDTQYF
d_gene: .; j_gene: TRBJ2-3; v_gene: TRBV7-2; abundance: .; CDR3nt: TGTGCCAGCAGCACCCCCCCAGATACGCAGTATTTT; CDR3aa: CASSTPPDTQYF
d_gene: .; j_gene: TRBJ1-5; v_gene: TRBV12-3/TRBV12-4; abundance: once; CDR3nt: TGTGCCAGCAGTTCCGGACAAAGGGGTCAGCCCCAGCATTTT; CDR3aa: CASSSGQRGQPQHF
d_gene: TRBD2; j_gene: TRBJ2-1; v_gene: TRBV20-1; abundance: .; CDR3nt: TGCAGTGCTAGAGATCCCGGACTAGCGGGTGGCTCCTACAATGAGCAGTTCTTC; CDR3aa: CSARDPGLAGGSYNEQFF
d_gene: TRBD1; j_gene: TRBJ1-5; v_gene: TRBV29-1; abundance: few; CDR3nt: TGCAGCGTTAGGACAGGGGACAATCAGCCCCAGCATTTT; CDR3aa: CSVRTGDNQPQHF
d_gene: TRBD2; j_gene: TRBJ2-7; v_gene: TRBV4-2; abundance: .; CDR3nt: TGTGCCAGCAGCCAGGAGAGCGGGGGCCCTTCCTACGAGCAGTACTTC; CDR3aa: CASSQESGGPSYEQYF
d_gene: TRBD1; j_gene: TRBJ2-3; v_gene: TRBV15; abundance: .; CDR3nt: TGTGCCACCAGCACCCAACAGGGGGCGCGGGCAGATACGCAGTATTTT; CDR3aa: CATSTQQGARADTQYF
d_gene: TRBD1; j_gene: TRBJ1-2; v_gene: TRBV27; abundance: once; CDR3nt: TGTGCCAGCAGTTTAGGACAGGGGGCTCTGGACGGCTACACCTTC; CDR3aa: CASSLGQGALDGYTF
d_gene: .; j_gene: TRBJ2-7; v_gene: TRBV6-5; abundance: .; CDR3nt: TGTGCCAGCAGTCCAGGGACTCCAGACGAGCAGTACTTC; CDR3aa: CASSPGTPDEQYF
d_gene: TRBD2; j_gene: TRBJ2-7; v_gene: TRBV10-3; abundance: .; CDR3nt: TGTGCCTCTCACGGGGGGACTTTGAGCAACGAGCAGTACTTC; CDR3aa: CASHGGTLSNEQYF
d_gene: .; j_gene: TRBJ1-2; v_gene: TRBV6-6; abundance: once; CDR3nt: TGTGCCAGCAGTAAAAGGAGTTCAGGAACGGATGGCTACACCTTC; CDR3aa: CASSKRSSGTDGYTF
d_gene: .; j_gene: TRBJ2-7; v_gene: TRBV5-5; abundance: .; CDR3nt: TGTGCCAGCAGCTCTCCGTTCCACGAGCAGTACTTC; CDR3aa: CASSSPFHEQYF
d_gene: .; j_gene: TRBJ2-1; v_gene: TRBV10-2; abundance: .; CDR3nt: TGCGCCAGCAAAACGGGAGAATCAGGGAATGAGCAGTTCTTC; CDR3aa: CASKTGESGNEQFF
d_gene: .; j_gene: TRBJ2-7; v_gene: TRBV29-1; abundance: .; CDR3nt: TGCAGCGTTAAATCCGTCTTCTACGAGCAGTACTTC; CDR3aa: CSVKSVFYEQYF
d_gene: TRBD1; j_gene: TRBJ2-3; v_gene: TRBV29-1; abundance: few; CDR3nt: TGCAGCGCCTGGACAGGGGACACAGATACGCAGTATTTT; CDR3aa: CSAWTGDTDTQYF
d_gene: .; j_gene: TRBJ2-5; v_gene: TRBV5-1; abundance: .; CDR3nt: TGCGCCAGCAGCGAGGGGCGGGGGACCCAGTACTTC; CDR3aa: CASSEGRGTQYF
d_gene: .; j_gene: TRBJ2-5; v_gene: TRBV5-1; abundance: few; CDR3nt: TGCGCCAGCAGCCTCCGCCCCGGCACAGTCCAAGAGACCCAGTACTTC; CDR3aa: CASSLRPGTVQETQYF
d_gene: TRBD2; j_gene: TRBJ2-3; v_gene: TRBV20-1; abundance: .; CDR3nt: TGCAGTGCTAGAGATTCCCTAGCGGGAGGGCACCTAGGGACAGATACGCAGTATTTT; CDR3aa: CSARDSLAGGHLGTDTQYF
d_gene: TRBD1; j_gene: TRBJ1-4; v_gene: TRBV6-6; abundance: .; CDR3nt: TGTGCCAGCAGTCCGGGACAGGGGCTAACTAATGAAAAACTGTTTTTT; CDR3aa: CASSPGQGLTNEKLFF
d_gene: TRBD1; j_gene: TRBJ1-1; v_gene: TRBV12-3/TRBV12-4; abundance: few; CDR3nt: TGTGCCAGCAGCCTCCGACAGGGCGCAGGAACTGAAGCTTTCTTT; CDR3aa: CASSLRQGAGTEAFF
d_gene: .; j_gene: TRBJ2-6; v_gene: TRBV5-1; abundance: few; CDR3nt: TGCGCCAGCAGCCCAAGGGTAGACGGGGCCAACGTCCTGACTTTC; CDR3aa: CASSPRVDGANVLTF
d_gene: .; j_gene: TRBJ2-3; v_gene: TRBV5-6; abundance: .; CDR3nt: TGTGCCAGCAGCTACGGGACTCCAGGCTCAGATACGCAGTATTTT; CDR3aa: CASSYGTPGSDTQYF
d_gene: TRBD2; j_gene: TRBJ2-4; v_gene: TRBV6-2/TRBV6-3; abundance: many; CDR3nt: TGTGCCAGCAGTAGCGGGAGCGCCAAAAACATTCAGTACTTC; CDR3aa: CASSSGSAKNIQYF